This T cell receptor beta chain was documented in a study of T-cell memory formation after mild COVID-19. This clonotype was detected only a few times. The antigen remains undetermined. TCRdb called the 5' RACE reads again in MiXCR, with one record for every CDR3 protein. The sample yields approximately 400,000 distinct CDR3 sequences, 20% to 25% seen once. The length of the CDR3 is 14 residues. V shed 9 bases and J shed 9 bases, with 18 bases lying between them. Germline-derived CDR1 and CDR2 are LNHDA and SQIVND (reference sequence). Study-wide results and limits: Among CD4+ contracting clones, most were CM and EM, and CD8+ ones EMRA. Among clones contracting day 15 to 85, CD4/CD8 was balanced, whereas later expanders leaned CD4+.

The sequence derives from an adult woman who had mild COVID-19 (a few samples of this study predate the infection). Cell type and time point are not known. The sequencing sample was made of PBMCs or a T cell subset sorted from them (not recorded which). This rearrangement joins TRBV19 to TRBJ1-6, with a tentative D call TRBD1 (5 bases). The chain's CDR3 is CASQGFGDGSPLHF. In DNA form, the CDR3 reads TGTGCCAGCCAGGGTTTTGGAGACGGTTCACCCCTCCACTTT.